This TCR beta chain is drawn from a study of blood T cell repertoires in COVID-19. On the study more broadly: Sites in the United States, Italy and Spain provided acute and convalescent COVID-19 samples. In each case, the material was cDNA or gDNA derived from T cells, B-cell-depleted T cells, or PBMCs.

Sequencing used immunoSEQ multiplex PCR; TCRdb keeps in-frame clones, though not all of them. The sample shows about 410,000 clones, 89% of them seen only once. The sequenced sample consisted of peripheral blood. The TCR originated in a woman aged 40 to 50 with COVID-19, enrolled during active disease.

The CDR3 region is CSVAQLAGGVNEQFF. The CDR3 bases are TGCAGCGTTGCCCAACTAGCGGGGGGGGTCAATGAGCAGTTCTTC. V usage is TRBV29-1 and J usage is TRBJ2-1; 13 nucleotides agree with TRBD2. Germline CDR1 is SQVTM and CDR2 is ANQGSEA. V gave up 4 bases and J gave up 6 bases; unmatched junction bases: 6. This CDR3 is built from 15 residues.